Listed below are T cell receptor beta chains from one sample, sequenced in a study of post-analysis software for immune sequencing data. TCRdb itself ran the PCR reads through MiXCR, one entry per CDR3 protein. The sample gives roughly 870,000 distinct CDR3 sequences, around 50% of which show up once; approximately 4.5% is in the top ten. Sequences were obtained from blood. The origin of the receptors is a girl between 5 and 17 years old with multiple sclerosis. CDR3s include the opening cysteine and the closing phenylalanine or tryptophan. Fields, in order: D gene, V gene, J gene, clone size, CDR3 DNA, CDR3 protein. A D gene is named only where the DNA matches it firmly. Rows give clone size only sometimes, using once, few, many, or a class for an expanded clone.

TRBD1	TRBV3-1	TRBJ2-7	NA	TGTGCCAGCAGCCCTCTGGGACAGGGGGCGCTTTACGAGCAGTACTTC	CASSPLGQGALYEQYF
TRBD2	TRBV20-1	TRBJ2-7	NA	TGCAGTGCTAGTAGCGGGATCCCCTACGAGCAGTACTTC	CSASSGIPYEQYF
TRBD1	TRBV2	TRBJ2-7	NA	TGTGCCAGCAGTGAAGCGGGGACAGGGAAGTACGAGCAGTACTTC	CASSEAGTGKYEQYF
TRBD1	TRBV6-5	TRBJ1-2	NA	TGTGCCAGCGGATACAGGGGTTTCTATGGCTACACCTTC	CASGYRGFYGYTF
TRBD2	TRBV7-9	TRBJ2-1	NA	TGTGCCAGCAGCAGAGCAGCGGGGGTGTCCTACAATGAGCAGTTCTTC	CASSRAAGVSYNEQFF
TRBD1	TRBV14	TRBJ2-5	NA	TGTGCCAGCAGCCCTGGGACAGGGAATTACAAGACCCAGTACTTC	CASSPGTGNYKTQYF
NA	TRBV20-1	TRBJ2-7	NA	TGCAGTGCTAGACATGCCCAGGACAGCTCATACGAGCAGTACTTC	CSARHAQDSSYEQYF
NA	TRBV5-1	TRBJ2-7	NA	TGCGCCAGCAGCCCATCGGGGACGGTGGCCCGCGAGCAGTACTTC	CASSPSGTVAREQYF
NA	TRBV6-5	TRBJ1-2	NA	TGTGCCAGCAGATGGGACGAAGACTATGGCTACACCTTC	CASRWDEDYGYTF
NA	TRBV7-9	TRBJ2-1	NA	TGTGCCAGCAGCCCACGAGACAGAGTGCAGTTCTTC	CASSPRDRVQFF
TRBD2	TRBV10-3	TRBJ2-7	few	TGTGCCATCAGTGAGAATCTAGCGGGATCCGAGCAGTACTTC	CAISENLAGSEQYF
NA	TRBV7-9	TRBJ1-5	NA	TGTGCCAGCAGCGGAGAACTACGAAATCAGCCCCAGCATTTT	CASSGELRNQPQHF
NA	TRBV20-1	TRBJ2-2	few	TGCAGTGCTAGAGAACAACTAGCCGCCGGGGAGCTGTTTTTT	CSAREQLAAGELFF
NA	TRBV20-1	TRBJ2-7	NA	TGCAGTGCTAGAGATGTCCGGCAGGGCGGGGAATACGAGCAGTACTTC	CSARDVRQGGEYEQYF
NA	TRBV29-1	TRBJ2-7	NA	TGCAGCGCCACTAGCATGACGACCTACGAGCAGTACTTC	CSATSMTTYEQYF
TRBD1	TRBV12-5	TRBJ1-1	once	TGTGCTAGTGGTAAGAACAGGGGGACCAACACTGAAGCTTTCTTT	CASGKNRGTNTEAFF
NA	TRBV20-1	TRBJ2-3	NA	TGCAGTGCAAGTCCCCCTCCCACAGATACGCAGTATTTT	CSASPPPTDTQYF
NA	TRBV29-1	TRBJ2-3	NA	TGCAGCGTTCGGTTCTTGAGCACAGATACGCAGTATTTT	CSVRFLSTDTQYF
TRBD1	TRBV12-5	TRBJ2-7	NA	TGTGCTAGTGGCCTCCGGGACAGACCCTACGAGCAGTACTTC	CASGLRDRPYEQYF
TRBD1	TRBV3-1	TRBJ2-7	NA	TGTGCCAGCAGCCAGGACAGGGGACCTATGGAGCAGTACTTC	CASSQDRGPMEQYF
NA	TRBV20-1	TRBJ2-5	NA	TGCAGTGCTAGAGTTCTAGGGGAGACCCAGTACTTC	CSARVLGETQYF
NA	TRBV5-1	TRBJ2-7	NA	TGCGCCAGCAGCTTGGTAAGTCGCGAGCAGTACTTC	CASSLVSREQYF
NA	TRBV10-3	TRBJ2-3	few	TGTGCCATCAGTGACGTTAGAGGGGCGTCTGTCTTCACAGATACGCAGTATTTT	CAISDVRGASVFTDTQYF
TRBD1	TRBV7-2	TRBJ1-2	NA	TGTGCCAGCAGCCCACAGGGGACAGGGGCGCGCTATGGCTACACCTTC	CASSPQGTGARYGYTF
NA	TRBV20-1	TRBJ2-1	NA	TGCAGTGCGCCGGATGTTGGGTATGAGCAGTTCTTC	CSAPDVGYEQFF